The text below deals with one T cell receptor beta chain. Germline CDR1 reads SEHNR; CDR2 reads FQNEAQ (reference sequence). This CDR3 has 13 amino acids. The ends were cut back, 2 bases at V and 8 bases at J, with 9 bases in the middle. These data belong to a study of OX40 agonist ivuxolimab in advanced cancers. The method was immunoSEQ multiplex PCR; TCRdb's version includes in-frame clones alone and lacks a portion of them. The profile covers around 65,000 clones, with over 75% appearing a single time and under 20% taken by the ten largest. The clonotype was recovered from an adult with an advanced solid tumor such as melanoma, head and neck, liver or kidney cancer. Specimen: CD4+ or CD8+ T cells sorted from blood, collected in a trial of the OX40 agonist ivuxolimab. The chain recombines TRBV7-9 with TRBJ2-2; TRBD2 might be the D (5 bases). The CDR3 nucleotides are TGTGCCAGCAGCTTAACAGAGGGTGGGGAGCTGTTTTTT. Encoded protein: CASSLTEGGELFF. The whole variable domain, filled in from reference TRBV7-9 and TRBJ2-2, reads DTGVSQNPRHKITKRGQNVTFRCDPISEHNRLYWYRQTLGQGPEFLTYFQNEAQLEKSRLLSDRFSAERPKGSFSTLEIQRTEQGDSAMYLCASSLTEGGELFFGEGSRLTVL.